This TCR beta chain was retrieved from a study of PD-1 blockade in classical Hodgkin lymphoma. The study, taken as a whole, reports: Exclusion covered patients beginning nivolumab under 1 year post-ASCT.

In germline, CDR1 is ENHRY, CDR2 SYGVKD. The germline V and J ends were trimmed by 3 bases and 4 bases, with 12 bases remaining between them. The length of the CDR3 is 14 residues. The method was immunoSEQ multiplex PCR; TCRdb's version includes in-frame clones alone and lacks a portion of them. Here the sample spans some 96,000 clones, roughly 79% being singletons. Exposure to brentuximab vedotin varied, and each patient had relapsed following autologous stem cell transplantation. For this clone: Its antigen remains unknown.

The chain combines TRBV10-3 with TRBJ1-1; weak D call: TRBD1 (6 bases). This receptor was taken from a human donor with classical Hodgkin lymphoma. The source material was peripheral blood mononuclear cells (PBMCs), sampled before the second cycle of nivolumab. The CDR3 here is CAISEQGGGTEAFF. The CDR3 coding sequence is TGTGCCATCAGTGAACAGGGAGGAGGCACTGAAGCTTTCTTT.